One and the same sample provided the 22 T cell receptor beta chains below, sequenced in a study of blood T cell repertoires in COVID-19. The table came from immunoSEQ multiplex PCR; TCRdb's copy has only in-frame clones and leaves some out. The profile shows 60,000 to 70,000 clones, about 80% of them singletons. Source material: peripheral blood. All receptors derive from a woman aged 60 to 75 with acute or convalescent COVID-19.

CDR3 residues: CASSLRTSGGNEQFF. The CDR3 DNA follows: TGTGCCAGCAGCTTAAGGACTAGCGGGGGAAATGAGCAGTTCTTC. This rearrangement joins TRBV5-4 to TRBJ2-1; 13 bases are a match to TRBD2. Germline CDR1 and CDR2: SGHNT and YYREEE (reference sequence). There are 15 residues in the CDR3. Trimming removed 2 bases from V and 7 bases from J; junction bases left unmatched: 3.

This chain joins TRBV27 and TRBJ1-1; tentative D call: TRBD1 (6 bases). V dropped 5 bases and J dropped 4 bases, with 11 bases sitting between them. The CDR3 totals 13 residues. Germline CDR1 reads MNHEY; CDR2 reads SMNVEV (reference sequence). In DNA, the CDR3 is TGTGCCAGCAGTCAAGGGGGGGGCACTGAAGCTTTCTTT. As protein: CASSQGGGTEAFF.

The V gene is TRBV19, the J gene TRBJ1-1, with D possibly matching TRBD1 (5 bases). The germline V gene encodes CDR1 LNHDA and CDR2 SQIVND (reference sequence). CDR3 length: 15 residues. V shed 3 bases and J shed 4 bases, with 15 bases lying between them. This chain's CDR3 is CASSMRTGYPTEAFF. In DNA form, the CDR3 reads TGTGCCAGTAGTATGAGAACAGGATATCCCACTGAAGCTTTCTTT.

The gene calls are TRBV6-1 and TRBJ1-6; D is undetermined. Trimming took 0 bases from V and 9 from J, leaving 15 bases between them. CDR1 and CDR2 from the germline V gene are MNHNS and SASEGT. The CDR3 runs 16 residues. The CDR3 here is CASSEAAGSGRSPLHF. The CDR3 nucleotides are TGTGCCAGCAGTGAAGCGGCAGGCAGCGGACGTTCACCCCTCCACTTT.

The J gene is TRBJ2-4, the V gene TRBV21-1; TRBD1, the D gene given by the table, was not confirmed from the DNA. TRBV21-1 is recorded as a pseudogene. The CDR3 covers 18 residues. The CDR3 DNA reads as TGTGCCAGCAGCAAAAGTGGGGCAGCCAACCTAGCCAAAAACATTCAGTACTTC. Translating gives CASSKSGAANLAKNIQYF.

The chain recombines TRBV2 with TRBJ1-4; D is possibly TRBD1 (6 bases). Germline V gives CDR1 SNHLY, CDR2 FYNNEI. V lost 4 bases, J lost 4 bases, and 13 bases lay in between. The CDR3 is made up of 15 amino acids. The CDR3 nucleotides are TGTGCCAGCAGTGTTTCAGGGGATAATAATGAAAAACTGTTTTTT. Amino acid sequence: CASSVSGDNNEKLFF.

The chain carries TRBV12-5 and TRBJ1-2, with D perhaps TRBD1 (5 bases). The germline V gene has CDR1 LGHNT and CDR2 FRNRAP. This CDR3 has 16 residues. The germline V and J ends were trimmed by 0 bases and 3 bases, with 14 bases remaining between them. The CDR3 DNA is TGTGCTAGTGGTTTGGTACAGGCGGCTTCATACTATGGCTACACCTTC. This translates into CASGLVQAASYYGYTF.

By its share, this clone is medium-sized (0.01 to 0.1%). The rearrangement uses TRBV11-2 and TRBJ2-1; D gene unclear. Looked up from germline, CDR1 is SGHAT and CDR2 is FQNNGV. The CDR3 has 15 amino acids. Between the trimmed V and J ends, which lost 0 bases and 3 bases, there was a span of 9 bases. As DNA, the CDR3 is TGTGCCAGCAGCTTAGAAAACTCTGGCTACAATGAGCAGTTCTTC. Translated: CASSLENSGYNEQFF.

This chain connects TRBV10-3 to TRBJ2-2; possibly TRBD1 for D (6 bases). This CDR3 comprises 17 residues. CDR1 and CDR2 from the germline V gene are ENHRY and SYGVKD. V was shortened by 10 bases and J by 1 base, with 22 bases between the two germline ends. The chain's CDR3 is CATVAQLRGLNTGELFF. CDR3 coding DNA: TGTGCCACCGTAGCCCAGTTGAGGGGGTTGAACACCGGGGAGCTGTTTTTT.

The CDR3 DNA reads as TGTGCCATCAGTGGGACAGGGCGGGTGAACACTGAAGCTTTCTTT. It codes for CAISGTGRVNTEAFF. The chain employs TRBV10-3 and TRBJ1-1; 8 bases map to TRBD1. Germline-derived CDR1 and CDR2 are ENHRY and SYGVKD. The CDR3 contains 15 residues. The junction had 4 bases not matched to a gene; V was cut back by 4 bases and J by 0 bases.

The rearrangement joins TRBV3-1 (or the pseudogene TRBV3-2) to TRBJ2-1, with a tentative D call TRBD2 (6 bases). V lost 0 bases to trimming and J lost 0 bases, with 12 bases between them. The CDR3 contains 17 residues. Germline CDR1 is LGHDT and CDR2 is YNNKEL (reference sequence). CDR3 loop: CASSQEGSGLSYNEQFF. In DNA, the CDR3 is TGTGCCAGCAGCCAAGAAGGTAGCGGACTCTCCTACAATGAGCAGTTCTTC.

V gene TRBV19 combines with J gene TRBJ2-7; D gene ambiguous. CDR3 length: 16 residues. V lost 4 bases and J lost 0, with 16 bases in between. In germline, CDR1 is LNHDA, CDR2 SQIVND (reference sequence). The CDR3 DNA is TGTGCCAGTAGTAGAAGAACTTCCGACATCTCCTACGAGCAGTACTTC. Translating gives CASSRRTSDISYEQYF.

This clone occurred once. The chain is built from TRBV11-3 and TRBJ2-1; 7 positions agree with TRBD2. The CDR3 has 13 residues. CDR1 and CDR2 from the germline V gene are SGHNT and YENEEA. V shed 4 bases, J shed 9 bases, and the junction held 6 bases outside the gene matches. The CDR3 coding sequence is TGTGCCAGCAGCTCTCTTGGGGGGGGTGAGCAGTTCTTC. It specifies CASSSLGGGEQFF.

This chain joins TRBV6-5 and TRBJ2-7; TRBD2 is a possible D gene (6 bases). This CDR3 comprises 13 residues. CDR1 and CDR2 (germline): MNHEY, SVGAGI. The germline V and J ends were trimmed by 11 bases and 0 bases, with 14 bases remaining between them. The CDR3 sequence: CAVGTSDSYEQYF. DNA of the CDR3: TGTGCCGTCGGGACTTCCGACTCCTACGAGCAGTACTTC.

The CDR3 loop reads CASSLGTPKGYSPLHF. The DNA of the CDR3 is TGTGCCAGCAGCCTCGGGACACCCAAGGGGTATTCACCCCTCCACTTT. The chain has TRBV5-4 and TRBJ1-6; weak D call: TRBD1 (6 bases). This CDR3 comprises 16 residues. Trimming removed 4 bases at V and 8 bases at J, with 19 bases between. CDR1 SGHNT and CDR2 YYREEE come from the germline V gene (reference sequence).

Notes on this clone: Other DNA sequences within the sample encode an identical CDR3. J is TRBJ1-1 and V is TRBV3-1 (or the pseudogene TRBV3-2); possible D gene TRBD1, 5 bases. CDR1 and CDR2 from the germline V gene are LGHDT and YNNKEL (reference sequence). The CDR3 runs to 14 residues. With 1 base removed from V and 4 bases from J, the gap between germline ends came to 10 bases. CDR3 coding DNA: TGTGCCAGCAGCCAAGCCGGGGGAGGCACTGAAGCTTTCTTT. Amino acid sequence: CASSQAGGGTEAFF.

This clone showed up just once. The rearrangement links TRBV2 to TRBJ2-2, with TRBD1 matching 8 bases. With V trimmed by 8 bases and J by 2 bases, 7 bases remained unmatched. Germline loops: CDR1 SNHLY, CDR2 FYNNEI. The CDR3 length is 15 residues. As DNA, the CDR3 is TGTGCCAGCGTTGGACCAGGGGGCAACACCGGGGAGCTGTTTTTT. As protein: CASVGPGGNTGELFF.

This chain links TRBV5-4 with TRBJ2-1; 11 positions agree with TRBD2. V shed 4 bases and J 4 bases; nucleotides not matched to a gene: 7. The CDR3 has 16 residues. Germline CDR1 and CDR2: SGHNT and YYREEE (reference sequence). The CDR3 sequence is CASSAALAGGYNEQFF. The CDR3 DNA is TGTGCCAGCAGCGCTGCCCTAGCGGGGGGATACAATGAGCAGTTCTTC.

The V call is TRBV2, the J call TRBJ2-1, with 9 bases fitting TRBD2. The J segment lost 7 bases and the V segment lost 7 bases, leaving 17 bases of the junction unmatched. The germline V gene has CDR1 SNHLY and CDR2 FYNNEI. This CDR3 has 17 residues. CDR3 sequence: CASKRRGGLADPNEQFF. The DNA of the CDR3 is TGTGCCAGCAAGAGACGAGGGGGACTAGCAGATCCGAATGAGCAGTTCTTC.

This chain joins TRBV6-5 and TRBJ1-6; D perhaps matches TRBD1 (5 bases). Trimming pared 2 bases from V and 10 bases from J, leaving 15 bases between. CDR1 is MNHEY, CDR2 SVGAGI, per germline. The CDR3 loop spans 15 amino acids. The CDR3 reads CASSYEWQGKSPLHF. The CDR3 DNA sequence: TGTGCCAGCAGTTACGAATGGCAGGGAAAATCACCCCTCCACTTT.

V is TRBV29-1 and J is TRBJ1-4; 9 bases map to TRBD1. This CDR3 region has 13 residues. Per germline, CDR1 SQVTM and CDR2 ANQGSEA. With 6 bases clipped from V and 8 bases from J, the junction kept 7 bases outside the gene matches. The CDR3 reads CSVVDRGIEKLFF. CDR3 nucleotides: TGCAGCGTCGTCGACAGGGGGATCGAAAAACTGTTTTTT.

The V gene is TRBV6-5, the J gene TRBJ2-7, with 9 bases fitting TRBD2. V gave up 5 bases and J gave up 7 bases; unmatched junction bases: 6. The CDR3 is 13 amino acids. CDR1 and CDR2 (germline): MNHEY, SVGAGI. The CDR3 DNA reads as TGTGCCAGCAGTCTAAACCTAGCGGGGGAGCAGTACTTC. Translation gives CASSLNLAGEQYF.